Described below is a single T cell receptor (beta chain) sequence and its context. This sample is part of a study of blood T cell repertoires in COVID-19. Measured with immunoSEQ multiplex PCR; TCRdb has only the in-frame clones, and not every one. Of about 78,000 clones in the sample, more than 75% are singletons; the top ten hold around 2%. Specimen: peripheral blood. This sequence originates from a woman aged 55-69 years with acute or convalescent COVID-19.

This CDR3 reads CATSDYYQGRGGQFF. The CDR3 DNA reads TGTGCCACCAGTGATTATTATCAGGGGAGAGGGGGGCAGTTCTTC. The chain combines TRBV24-1 with TRBJ2-1; D is possibly TRBD1 (6 bases). Germline loops: CDR1 KGHDR, CDR2 SFDVKD. The CDR3 is made up of 15 amino acids. Trimming stripped 2 bases from V and 12 bases from J, with 19 bases between.